The rows below give T cell receptor beta chains drawn from one sample of a study of blood T cell repertoires in COVID-19. Here immunoSEQ multiplex PCR was the method, and the copy in TCRdb shows in-frame clones only, minus some. The data show tens of thousands of clones, with around three quarters seen just once and about half held by the top ten. Specimen: peripheral blood. The receptors shown here come from a human donor in a cohort sampled during active COVID-19. Each CDR3 is given with its conserved first and last residue. The D gene is left open where the match is weak.

V: TRBV19; J: TRBJ1-2; D: TRBD1; CDR3: CASTSRDRVYTF
V: TRBV4-3; J: TRBJ1-1; D: TRBD1; CDR3: CASSLDRATEAFF
V: TRBV7-2; J: TRBJ2-3; D: .; CDR3: CASSKLATDTQYF
V: TRBV10-3; J: TRBJ1-4; D: TRBD1; CDR3: CATGGTGREKLFF
V: TRBV6-6; J: TRBJ1-6; D: TRBD1; CDR3: CASRGTGGSYNSPLHF
V: TRBV6-4; J: TRBJ2-7; D: .; CDR3: CASSREAGGSYEQYF
V: TRBV15; J: TRBJ2-7; D: TRBD1; CDR3: CATSREKGAYEQYF
V: TRBV28; J: TRBJ2-1; D: .; CDR3: CASSPSRRGVGGSSYNEQFF
V: TRBV7-2; J: TRBJ1-1; D: .; CDR3: CASSLGGVMNTEAFF
V: TRBV3-1/TRBV3-2; J: TRBJ1-6; D: .; CDR3: CASSPSEVGSTTVINSPLHF
V: TRBV21-1; J: TRBJ2-3; D: .; CDR3: CASTGDTQYF
V: TRBV19; J: TRBJ2-7; D: .; CDR3: CASTATNSYEQYF
V: TRBV7-8; J: TRBJ1-1; D: TRBD1; CDR3: CASSGYRGRNTEAFF
V: TRBV2; J: TRBJ1-1; D: .; CDR3: CASSEVRGNTEAFF
V: TRBV19; J: TRBJ2-4; D: .; CDR3: CASSQGQGHIQYF
V: TRBV28; J: TRBJ1-1; D: .; CDR3: CASSYVSGSTEAFF
V: TRBV2; J: TRBJ2-1; D: TRBD2; CDR3: CASSDSSGSLDEQFF
V: TRBV19; J: TRBJ2-5; D: TRBD2; CDR3: CASSRTSQETQYF
V: TRBV7-8; J: TRBJ2-1; D: TRBD1; CDR3: CASSFTGDNEQFF
V: TRBV27; J: TRBJ1-2; D: TRBD1; CDR3: CASSKGQGFANYGYTF
V: TRBV6-2/TRBV6-3; J: TRBJ2-5; D: TRBD1; CDR3: CASSSPRDRGETQYF
V: TRBV29-1; J: TRBJ2-7; D: TRBD1; CDR3: CSVGTGGNYEQYF
V: TRBV5-4; J: TRBJ1-3; D: TRBD1; CDR3: CASSTGQGTGNTIYF
V: TRBV28; J: TRBJ2-2; D: TRBD1; CDR3: CASSFYRGSTGELFF
V: TRBV6-5; J: TRBJ1-2; D: .; CDR3: CASNQDRANYGYTF
V: TRBV27; J: TRBJ2-1; D: TRBD1; CDR3: CASSFSGGDEQFF
V: TRBV21-1; J: TRBJ1-4; D: .; CDR3: CASSKVKGLRTNEKLFF
V: TRBV9; J: TRBJ2-7; D: TRBD1; CDR3: CASSPSAGGFYEQYF
V: TRBV2; J: TRBJ1-2; D: .; CDR3: CASSDKRNYGYTF
V: TRBV28; J: TRBJ2-5; D: TRBD2; CDR3: CASSLLAETQETQYF
V: TRBV4-3; J: TRBJ2-7; D: TRBD2; CDR3: CASSQDVLAGGFEQYF
V: TRBV4-1; J: TRBJ2-5; D: .; CDR3: CASSQGGVETQYF
V: TRBV7-2; J: TRBJ2-1; D: .; CDR3: CASRGVGTYNEQFF
V: TRBV20-1; J: TRBJ2-7; D: .; CDR3: CSASLATYEQYF
V: TRBV9; J: TRBJ2-2; D: TRBD2; CDR3: CASSVGAGENTGELFF
V: TRBV5-1; J: TRBJ2-1; D: TRBD2; CDR3: CASSRQGGSHNEQFF
V: TRBV19; J: TRBJ2-5; D: TRBD1; CDR3: CASSLNTGGPETQYF
V: TRBV5-4; J: TRBJ2-7; D: TRBD2; CDR3: CASSPYPTSGSYEQYF
V: TRBV2; J: TRBJ2-7; D: TRBD2; CDR3: CASGEREGLVEQYF
V: TRBV7-3; J: TRBJ2-5; D: .; CDR3: CASSLEGLGTQYF
V: TRBV21-1; J: TRBJ2-7; D: .; CDR3: CASNMTSPSAYEQYF
V: TRBV5-1; J: TRBJ2-7; D: .; CDR3: CASSSQGYEQYF
V: TRBV4-1; J: TRBJ2-2; D: TRBD2; CDR3: CASSQRGGRVETGELFF
V: TRBV21-1; J: TRBJ1-2; D: .; CDR3: CASSPDRVYGYTF
V: TRBV19; J: TRBJ2-3; D: TRBD1; CDR3: CASSSRKGAWADTQYF
V: TRBV5-1; J: TRBJ2-2; D: TRBD2; CDR3: CASSLGLARANRELFF
V: TRBV28; J: TRBJ2-7; D: .; CDR3: CASRTGSYEQYF
V: TRBV7-2; J: TRBJ1-3; D: .; CDR3: CASSLSQGLGGNTIYF
V: TRBV28; J: TRBJ1-4; D: TRBD1; CDR3: CASGRGQGDEKLFF
V: TRBV2; J: TRBJ2-5; D: TRBD2; CDR3: CASSPGLAPKGETQYF
V: TRBV7-8; J: TRBJ1-1; D: TRBD1; CDR3: CASSDQTGDTEAFF
V: TRBV30; J: TRBJ2-3; D: TRBD2; CDR3: CAWSVPSSGRRTDTQYF